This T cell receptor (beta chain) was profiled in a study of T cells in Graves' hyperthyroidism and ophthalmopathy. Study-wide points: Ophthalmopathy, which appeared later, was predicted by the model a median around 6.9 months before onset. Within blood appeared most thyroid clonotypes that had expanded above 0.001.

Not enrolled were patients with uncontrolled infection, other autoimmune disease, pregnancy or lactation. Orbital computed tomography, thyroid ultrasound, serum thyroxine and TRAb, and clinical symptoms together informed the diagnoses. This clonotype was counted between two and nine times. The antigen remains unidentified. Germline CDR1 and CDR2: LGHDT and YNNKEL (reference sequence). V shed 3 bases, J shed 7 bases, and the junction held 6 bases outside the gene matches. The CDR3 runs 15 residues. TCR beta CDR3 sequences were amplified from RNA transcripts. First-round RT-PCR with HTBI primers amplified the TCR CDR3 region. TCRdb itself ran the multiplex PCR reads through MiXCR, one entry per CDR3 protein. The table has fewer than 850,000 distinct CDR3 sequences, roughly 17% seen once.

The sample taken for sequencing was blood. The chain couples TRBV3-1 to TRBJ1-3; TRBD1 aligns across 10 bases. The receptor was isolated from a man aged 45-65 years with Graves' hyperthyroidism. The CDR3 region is CASSQVGQGSNTIYF. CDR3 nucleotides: TGTGCCAGCAGCCAGGTGGGACAGGGGTCGAACACCATATATTTT.